Below, 23 T cell receptor beta chains from the same sample are listed, as sequenced in a study of shared clonotypes between healthy human individuals. Only in-frame clones appear in the TCRdb table, and some are missing; sequencing was by immunoSEQ multiplex PCR. Here the sample spans roughly 2.4 million clones, roughly 95% being singletons. Sequenced material: naive CD4+ T cells sorted from blood. Subset here: CD45RA+ positively selected. These receptor sequences come from a man between 18 and 29 years old in good health.

J is TRBJ1-2 and V is TRBV30; 10 nucleotides agree with TRBD1. CDR1 GTSNPN and CDR2 SVGIG come from the germline V gene (reference sequence). After removal of 2 bases from V and 6 bases from J, the junction contained 3 bases not matched to a gene. The CDR3 runs to 13 residues. The CDR3 region is CAWSIGTGDGYTF. CDR3 bases: TGTGCCTGGAGTATTGGGACAGGGGATGGCTACACCTTC.

This sequence joins TRBV28 and TRBJ2-7; the D is unclear. V was trimmed by 7 bases and J by 5 bases, leaving 9 bases between them. CDR1 MDHEN and CDR2 SYDVKM come from the germline V gene. The CDR3 sequence is 11 residues long. DNA of the CDR3: TGTGCCAGCACCCTCCTCGACGAGCAGTACTTC. Its protein is CASTLLDEQYF.

V gene TRBV18 combines with J gene TRBJ1-3; D call uncertain. CDR1 and CDR2 (germline): KGHSH, LQKENI. CDR3 size: 13 residues. V was clipped by 7 bases and J by 0 bases, with 7 bases between them. The CDR3 sequence is CASCALSGNTIYF. CDR3 DNA: TGTGCCAGCTGCGCCCTCTCTGGAAACACCATATATTTT.

With respect to this clone: Germline and junction disagree at one end, which may indicate a read error. The chain has TRBV7-2 and TRBJ2-1; 9 bases agree with TRBD2. Germline lookup yields CDR1 SGHTA and CDR2 FQGNSA. The CDR3 length is 15 residues. The CDR3 reads CASSLAGHSYNEQFF. CDR3 in DNA: TGTGCCAGCAGCCTAGCGGGACATTCCTACAATGAGCAGTTCTTC.

Comment on this clone: Other DNA variants within this sample encode the same CDR3. The chain joins TRBV15 to TRBJ2-7, with 12 bases that match TRBD2. The ends lost 0 bases at V and 4 bases at J; junction bases unmatched: 1. CDR1 and CDR2 (germline): LNHNV, YYDKDF (reference sequence). The CDR3 runs 15 residues. The CDR3 sequence is CATSRELAGGYEQYF. CDR3 nucleotides: TGTGCCACCAGCAGAGAACTAGCGGGGGGATACGAGCAGTACTTC.

This chain links TRBV5-1 with TRBJ2-7; 11 nucleotides line up with TRBD2. Germline CDR1 SGHRS, CDR2 YFSETQ. V was clipped by 2 bases and J by 6 bases; unmatched bases: 7. The CDR3 consists of 15 residues. In DNA, the CDR3 is TGCGCCAGCAGCTTAACTAGCGGGAGAACGTCCGAGCAGTACTTC. Translated, it gives CASSLTSGRTSEQYF.

The V and J genes are TRBV5-1 and TRBJ2-7; D unclear. CDR3 size: 13 residues. V lost 4 bases, J lost 0 bases, and 8 bases lay in between. Germline V gene data show CDR1 as SGHRS and CDR2 as YFSETQ. The CDR3 nucleotides are TGCGCCAGCAGCCCTCAGAACTCCTACGAGCAGTACTTC. Translation gives CASSPQNSYEQYF.

This chain connects TRBV28 to TRBJ1-5; D call uncertain. Germline CDR1 is MDHEN and CDR2 is SYDVKM. Trimming pared 4 bases from V and 2 bases from J, leaving 6 bases between. CDR3 length equals 13 residues. The CDR3 coding sequence is TGTGCCAGCAGTTCCGACGGCAATCAGCCCCAGCATTTT. Translating it yields CASSSDGNQPQHF.

In the case of this clone: Other DNA variants within this sample encode the same CDR3. The CDR3 DNA is TGTGCCAGCAGGACTAGCGGGGGGTACGAGCAGTACTTC. It specifies CASRTSGGYEQYF. The chain has TRBV6-1 and TRBJ2-7; TRBD2 agrees at 13 bases. V lost 6 bases and J lost 4; bases outside the gene matches: 0. Germline CDR1 reads MNHNS; CDR2 reads SASEGT. There are 13 residues in the CDR3.

Concerning this clone: Other DNA sequences from this sample encode an identical CDR3 as well. The chain links TRBV10-3 to TRBJ2-7, with 7 positions matching TRBD1. CDR3 size: 14 residues. CDR1 is ENHRY, CDR2 SYGVKD, per germline. V lost 3 bases, J lost 0 bases, and 2 bases stayed unmatched. The CDR3 protein is CAISDRGSSYEQYF. In DNA form, the CDR3 reads TGTGCCATCAGTGACAGGGGGAGCTCCTACGAGCAGTACTTC.

The chain couples TRBV6-1 to TRBJ1-2, with 10 bases fitting TRBD1. Germline trimming cut 4 bases from V and 7 bases from J; bases unmatched to any gene: 6. From germline, CDR1 is MNHNS and CDR2 SASEGT. The CDR3 consists of 14 residues. CDR3 sequence (DNA): TGTGCCAGCAGTGTGACAGGGGGCTTGGCTGGCTACACCTTC. Protein product: CASSVTGGLAGYTF.

In this sample, this clone turned up once. V gene TRBV6-1 combines with J gene TRBJ2-3; D remains unclear. The V gene lost 6 bases and the J gene lost 0 bases, with 7 bases spanning the gap. Germline lookup yields CDR1 MNHNS and CDR2 SASEGT. The CDR3 is made up of 13 amino acids. CDR3 bases: TGTGCCAGCAGGTGGGCTAGCACAGATACGCAGTATTTT. Its protein product is CASRWASTDTQYF.

This chain links TRBV18 with TRBJ2-3; no definite D call. V was pared by 0 bases and J by 7 bases, with 17 bases between. Looked up from germline, CDR1 is KGHSH and CDR2 is LQKENI. The CDR3 covers 16 residues. DNA for the CDR3: TGTGCCAGCTCACCACCGGGCAACCTGGGCTCTAATACGCAGTATTTT. Its protein is CASSPPGNLGSNTQYF.

This clone came up a few times. The V and J genes are TRBV6-4 and TRBJ1-6; D gene ambiguous. The V and J ends lost 4 bases and 7 bases respectively, with 11 bases between them. CDR3 length: 14 amino acids. The germline V gene encodes CDR1 MRHNA and CDR2 SNTAGT. CDR3 loop: CASSASPGNSPLHF. In DNA form, the CDR3 reads TGTGCCAGCAGTGCCAGTCCCGGGAATTCACCCCTCCACTTT.

The chain uses TRBV7-8 and TRBJ2-7; no firm D call. CDR3 size: 15 residues. V lost 3 bases and J lost 0, with 12 bases in between. CDR1 is SGHVS and CDR2 is FQNEAQ in the germline V gene. The CDR3 here is CASSFTYSSSYEQYF. For the CDR3, the DNA is TGTGCCAGCAGCTTTACCTATTCGAGCTCCTACGAGCAGTACTTC.

V gene TRBV18 combines with J gene TRBJ2-2; 8 nucleotides agree with TRBD1. This CDR3 spans 15 amino acids. J was trimmed by 4 bases and V by 3 bases; bases with no gene match: 4. Germline CDR1 KGHSH, CDR2 LQKENI. CDR3 nucleotides: TGTGCCAGCTCACCGGGACAGGCGGTCACCGGGGAGCTGTTTTTT. It codes for CASSPGQAVTGELFF.

The chain couples TRBV18 to TRBJ1-2; possibly TRBD1 for D (5 bases). V was pared by 2 bases and J by 3 bases, with 13 bases between. Germline values: CDR1 KGHSH, CDR2 LQKENI. This CDR3 is 15 amino acids long. The DNA for the CDR3 is TGTGCCAGCTCACCAGCGCAGGGTGGGGACTATGGCTACACCTTC. Protein: CASSPAQGGDYGYTF.

The rearrangement uses TRBV6-5 and TRBJ1-1; D ambiguous. V lost 6 bases and J lost 3, with 8 bases in between. The CDR3 contains 12 residues. Germline V gene lookup returns CDR1 MNHEY and CDR2 SVGAGI. CDR3 bases: TGTGCCAGCAGAAGGTGGGACACTGAAGCTTTCTTT. It translates to CASRRWDTEAFF.

CDR3 nucleotide sequence: TGTGCCAGCAGTCTAAGACGGTTTACTGGCAATCAGCCCCAGCATTTT. It is translated as CASSLRRFTGNQPQHF. This chain uses TRBV28 with TRBJ1-5; D gene uncertain. The V gene's germline CDR1 is MDHEN and CDR2 SYDVKM. The V end was cut by 5 bases, the J end by 2 bases, with 16 bases between. There are 16 residues in the CDR3. The full variable domain, in which reference TRBV28 and TRBJ1-5 provide the parts outside the CDR3, is DVKVTQSSRYLVKRTGEKVFLECVQDMDHENMFWYRQDPGLGLRLIYFSYDVKMKEKGDIPEGYSVSREKKERFSLILESASTNQTSMYLCASSLRRFTGNQPQHFGDGTRLSIL.

V and J are TRBV27 and TRBJ1-6; possibly TRBD1 for D (6 bases). V was clipped by 6 bases and J by 6 bases, with 18 bases between them. Per germline, CDR1 MNHEY and CDR2 SMNVEV (reference sequence). CDR3 length equals 16 residues. The DNA for the CDR3 is TGTGCCAGCAGACCTGGATGGGGGGCTGGTAATTCACCCCTCCACTTT. Protein: CASRPGWGAGNSPLHF.

The V and J genes are TRBV7-2 and TRBJ1-6; TRBD1 agrees at 7 bases. Germline V gene lookup returns CDR1 SGHTA and CDR2 FQGNSA. The length of the CDR3 is 16 residues. With V trimmed by 3 bases and J by 8 bases, 10 bases remained unmatched. The chain's CDR3 is CASSFSSGGMDSPLHF. CDR3 nucleotides: TGTGCCAGCAGCTTTTCCTCAGGGGGAATGGATTCACCCCTCCACTTT.

The V call is TRBV30, the J call TRBJ2-3, with 7 nucleotides matching TRBD2. There are 14 residues in the CDR3. With V trimmed by 3 bases and J by 3 bases, 6 bases remained unmatched. Germline V gene data show CDR1 as GTSNPN and CDR2 as SVGIG (reference sequence). The CDR3 region has the DNA TGTGCCTGGAGCTTACTAGCGTGGACAGATACGCAGTATTTT. This codes for CAWSLLAWTDTQYF.

This clone was seen once. The chain carries TRBV18 and TRBJ1-1; D is possibly TRBD1 (6 bases). V was pared by 4 bases and J by 4 bases, with 7 bases between. The CDR3 totals 12 residues. Germline loops: CDR1 KGHSH, CDR2 LQKENI. CDR3 DNA: TGTGCCAGCTCACGGGGGGCCACTGAAGCTTTCTTT. It encodes CASSRGATEAFF.